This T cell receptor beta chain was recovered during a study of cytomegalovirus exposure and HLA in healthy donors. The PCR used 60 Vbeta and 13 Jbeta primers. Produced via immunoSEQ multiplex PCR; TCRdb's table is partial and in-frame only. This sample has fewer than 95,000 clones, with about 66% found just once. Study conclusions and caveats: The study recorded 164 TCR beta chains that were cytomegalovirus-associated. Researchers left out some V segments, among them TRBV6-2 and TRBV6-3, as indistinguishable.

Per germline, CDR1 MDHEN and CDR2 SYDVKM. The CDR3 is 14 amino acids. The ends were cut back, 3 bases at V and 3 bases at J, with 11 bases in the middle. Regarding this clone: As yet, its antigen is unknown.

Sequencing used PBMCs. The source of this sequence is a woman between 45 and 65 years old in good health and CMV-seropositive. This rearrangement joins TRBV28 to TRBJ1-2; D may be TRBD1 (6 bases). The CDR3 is CASSLQGMDYGYTF. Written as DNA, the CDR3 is TGTGCCAGCAGTTTGCAGGGGATGGACTATGGCTACACCTTC.